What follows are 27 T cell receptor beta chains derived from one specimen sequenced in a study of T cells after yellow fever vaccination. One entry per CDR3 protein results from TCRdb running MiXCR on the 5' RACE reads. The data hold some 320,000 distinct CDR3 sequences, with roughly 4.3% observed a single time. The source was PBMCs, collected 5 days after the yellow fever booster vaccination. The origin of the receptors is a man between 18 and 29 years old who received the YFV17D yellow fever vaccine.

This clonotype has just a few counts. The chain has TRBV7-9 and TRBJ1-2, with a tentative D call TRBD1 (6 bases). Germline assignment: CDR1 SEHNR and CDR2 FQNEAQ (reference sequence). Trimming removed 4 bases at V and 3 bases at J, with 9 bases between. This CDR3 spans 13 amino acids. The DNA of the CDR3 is TGTGCCAGCAGCTCCCAGGGGTACTATGGCTACACCTTC. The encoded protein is CASSSQGYYGYTF. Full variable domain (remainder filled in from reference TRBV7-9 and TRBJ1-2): DTGVSQNPRHKITKRGQNVTFRCDPISEHNRLYWYRQTLGQGPEFLTYFQNEAQLEKSRLLSDRFSAERPKGSFSTLEIQRTEQGDSAMYLCASSSQGYYGYTFGSGTRLTVV.

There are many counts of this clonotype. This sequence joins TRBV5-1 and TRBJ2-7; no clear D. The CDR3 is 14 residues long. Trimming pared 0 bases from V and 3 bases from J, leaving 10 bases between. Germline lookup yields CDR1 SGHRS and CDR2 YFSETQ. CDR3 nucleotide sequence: TGCGCCAGCAGCTTGGCCTCTGGAGACTACGAGCAGTACTTC. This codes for CASSLASGDYEQYF.

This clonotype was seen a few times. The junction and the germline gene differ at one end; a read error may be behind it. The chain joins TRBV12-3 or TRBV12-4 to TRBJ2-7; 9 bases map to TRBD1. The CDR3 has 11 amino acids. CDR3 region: CASSSGTGCNF. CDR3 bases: TGTGCCAGCAGTTCCGGGACAGGGTGCAACTTC.

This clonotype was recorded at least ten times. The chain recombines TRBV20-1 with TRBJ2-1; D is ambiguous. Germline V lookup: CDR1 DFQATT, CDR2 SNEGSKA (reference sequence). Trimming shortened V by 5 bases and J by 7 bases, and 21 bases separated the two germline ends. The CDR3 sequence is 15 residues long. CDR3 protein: CSASTPGQLTNEQFF. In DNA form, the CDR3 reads TGCAGTGCTTCCACTCCGGGTCAGTTGACAAATGAGCAGTTCTTC.

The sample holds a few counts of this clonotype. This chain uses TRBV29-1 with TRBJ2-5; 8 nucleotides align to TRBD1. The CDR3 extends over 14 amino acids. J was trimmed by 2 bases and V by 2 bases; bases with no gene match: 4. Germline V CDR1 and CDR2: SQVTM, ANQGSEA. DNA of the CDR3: TGCAGCGTTGAACGAAGACAGGGGCAAGAGACCCAGTACTTC. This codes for CSVERRQGQETQYF.

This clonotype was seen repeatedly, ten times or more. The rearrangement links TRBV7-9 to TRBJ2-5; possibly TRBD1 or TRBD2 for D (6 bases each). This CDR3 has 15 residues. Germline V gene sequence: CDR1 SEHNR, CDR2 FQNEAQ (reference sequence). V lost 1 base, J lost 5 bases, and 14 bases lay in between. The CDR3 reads CASSLVGLGGETQYF. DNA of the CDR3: TGTGCCAGCAGCTTAGTGGGACTGGGGGGCGAGACCCAGTACTTC. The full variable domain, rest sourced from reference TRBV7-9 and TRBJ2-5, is DTGVSQNPRHKITKRGQNVTFRCDPISEHNRLYWYRQTLGQGPEFLTYFQNEAQLEKSRLLSDRFSAERPKGSFSTLEIQRTEQGDSAMYLCASSLVGLGGETQYFGPGTRLLVL.

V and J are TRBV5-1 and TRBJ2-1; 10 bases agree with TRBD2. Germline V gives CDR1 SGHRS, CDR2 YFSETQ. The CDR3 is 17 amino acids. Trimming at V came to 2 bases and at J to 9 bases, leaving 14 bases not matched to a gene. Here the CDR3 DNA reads TGCGCCAGCAGCTTCATTCGAGGGCTAGCGGGGGCGGGTGAGCAGTTCTTC. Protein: CASSFIRGLAGAGEQFF.

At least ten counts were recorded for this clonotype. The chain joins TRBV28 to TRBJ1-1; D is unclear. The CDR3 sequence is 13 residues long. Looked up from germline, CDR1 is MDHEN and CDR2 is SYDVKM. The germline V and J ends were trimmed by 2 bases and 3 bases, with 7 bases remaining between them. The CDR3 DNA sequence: TGTGCCAGCAGTTTACCCTTTGACACTGAAGCTTTCTTT. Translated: CASSLPFDTEAFF.

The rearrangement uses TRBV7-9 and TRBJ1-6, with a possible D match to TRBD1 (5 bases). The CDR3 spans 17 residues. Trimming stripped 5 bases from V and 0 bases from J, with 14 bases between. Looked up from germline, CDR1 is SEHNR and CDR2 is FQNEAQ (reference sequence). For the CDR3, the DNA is TGTGCCAGCAGCCTCATGGGGGGAGGCTCCTATAATTCACCCCTCCACTTT. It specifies CASSLMGGGSYNSPLHF.

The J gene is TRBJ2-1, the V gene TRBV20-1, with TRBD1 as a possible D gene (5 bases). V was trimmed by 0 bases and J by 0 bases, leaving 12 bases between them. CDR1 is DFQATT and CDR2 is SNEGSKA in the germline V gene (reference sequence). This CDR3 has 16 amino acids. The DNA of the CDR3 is TGCAGTGCTAGAGATCAACAAACAGGCTCCTACAATGAGCAGTTCTTC. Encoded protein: CSARDQQTGSYNEQFF.

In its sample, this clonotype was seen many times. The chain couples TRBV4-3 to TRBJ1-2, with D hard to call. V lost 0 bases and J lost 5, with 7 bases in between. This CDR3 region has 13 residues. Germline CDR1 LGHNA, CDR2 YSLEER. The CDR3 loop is CASSQDGEYGYTF. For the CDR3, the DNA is TGCGCCAGCAGCCAAGATGGGGAGTATGGCTACACCTTC.

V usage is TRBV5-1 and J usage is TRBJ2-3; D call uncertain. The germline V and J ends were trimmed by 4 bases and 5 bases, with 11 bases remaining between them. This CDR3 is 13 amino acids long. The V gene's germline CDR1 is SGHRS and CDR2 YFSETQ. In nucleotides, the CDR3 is TGCGCCAGCAGCGTCCCGGGTCTAGATACGCAGTATTTT. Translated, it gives CASSVPGLDTQYF. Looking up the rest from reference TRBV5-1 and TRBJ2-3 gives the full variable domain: KAGVTQTPRYLIKTRGQQVTLSCSPISGHRSVSWYQQTPGQGLQFLFEYFSETQRNKGNFPGRFSGRQFSNSRSEMNVSTLELGDSALYLCASSVPGLDTQYFGPGTRLTVL.

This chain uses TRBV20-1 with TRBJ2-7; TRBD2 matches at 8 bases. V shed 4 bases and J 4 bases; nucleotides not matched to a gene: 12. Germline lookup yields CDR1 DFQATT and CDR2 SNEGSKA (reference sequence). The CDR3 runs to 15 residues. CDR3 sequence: CSATDPGGVRYEQYV. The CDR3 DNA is TGCAGTGCTACCGACCCCGGGGGGGTTCGGTACGAGCAGTACGTC.

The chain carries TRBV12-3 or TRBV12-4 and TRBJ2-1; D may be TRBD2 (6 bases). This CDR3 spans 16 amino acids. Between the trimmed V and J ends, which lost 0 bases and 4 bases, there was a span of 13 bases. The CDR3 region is CASSLADYYTYNEQFF. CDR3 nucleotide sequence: TGTGCCAGCAGTTTAGCGGACTATTACACTTACAATGAGCAGTTCTTC.

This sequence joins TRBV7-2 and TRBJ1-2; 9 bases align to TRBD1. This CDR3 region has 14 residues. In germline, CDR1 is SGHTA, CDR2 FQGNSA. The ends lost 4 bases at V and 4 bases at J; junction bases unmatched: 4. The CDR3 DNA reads TGTGCCAGCAGCTGGACAGGGGCAACCTATGGCTACACCTTC. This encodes CASSWTGATYGYTF.

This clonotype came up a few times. The CDR3 nucleotides read TGTGCCAGCAGTTACTCGACGGGGCTGGGGGGCGGCTACACCTTC. Protein: CASSYSTGLGGGYTF. V gene TRBV6-5 combines with J gene TRBJ1-2; possibly TRBD1 for D (6 bases). The germline V and J ends were trimmed by 0 bases and 8 bases, with 16 bases remaining between them. The germline CDR1 and CDR2 sequences are MNHEY and SVGAGI. The CDR3 totals 15 residues.

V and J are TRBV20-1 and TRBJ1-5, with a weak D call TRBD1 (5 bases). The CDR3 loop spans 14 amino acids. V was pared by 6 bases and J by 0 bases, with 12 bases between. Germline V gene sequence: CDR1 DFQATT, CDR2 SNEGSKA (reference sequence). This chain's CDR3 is CSAWGRLSNQPQHF. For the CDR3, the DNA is TGCAGTGCCTGGGGACGGCTTAGCAATCAGCCCCAGCATTTT.

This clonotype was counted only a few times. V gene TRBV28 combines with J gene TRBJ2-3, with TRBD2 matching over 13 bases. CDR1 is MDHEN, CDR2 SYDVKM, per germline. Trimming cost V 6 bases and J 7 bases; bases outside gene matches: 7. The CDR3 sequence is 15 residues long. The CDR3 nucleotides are TGTGCCAGCAGGGTCACTAGCGGGGGGGCAAATACGCAGTATTTT. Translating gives CASRVTSGGANTQYF.

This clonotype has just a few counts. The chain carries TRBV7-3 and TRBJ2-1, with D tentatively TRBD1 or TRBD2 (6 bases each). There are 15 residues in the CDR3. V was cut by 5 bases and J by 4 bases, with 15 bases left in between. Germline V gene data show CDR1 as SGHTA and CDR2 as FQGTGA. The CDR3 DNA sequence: TGTGCCAGCAGCCCAGGAGGGGACAAGTACAATGAGCAGTTCTTC. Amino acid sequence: CASSPGGDKYNEQFF.

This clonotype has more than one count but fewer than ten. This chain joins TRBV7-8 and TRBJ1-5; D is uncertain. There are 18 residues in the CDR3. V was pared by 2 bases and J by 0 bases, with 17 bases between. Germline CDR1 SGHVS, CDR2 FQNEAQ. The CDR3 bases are TGTGCCAGCAGCTTAAGGGAGCCCACCTCTTATAGCAATCAGCCCCAGCATTTT. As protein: CASSLREPTSYSNQPQHF.

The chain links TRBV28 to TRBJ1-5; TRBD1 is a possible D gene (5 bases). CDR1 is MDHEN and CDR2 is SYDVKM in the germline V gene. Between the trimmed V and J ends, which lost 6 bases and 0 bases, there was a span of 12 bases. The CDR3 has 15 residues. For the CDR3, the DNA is TGTGCCAGCAGCGGGGGTAGATATAGCAATCAGCCCCAGCATTTT. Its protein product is CASSGGRYSNQPQHF.

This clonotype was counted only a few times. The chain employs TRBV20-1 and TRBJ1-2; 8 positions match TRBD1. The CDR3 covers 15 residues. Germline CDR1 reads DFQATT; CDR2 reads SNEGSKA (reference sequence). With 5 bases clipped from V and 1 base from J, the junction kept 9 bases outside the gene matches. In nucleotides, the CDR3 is TGCAGTGCTCTCGAGCGAGACAGGGGTAACTATGGCTACACCTTC. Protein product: CSALERDRGNYGYTF.

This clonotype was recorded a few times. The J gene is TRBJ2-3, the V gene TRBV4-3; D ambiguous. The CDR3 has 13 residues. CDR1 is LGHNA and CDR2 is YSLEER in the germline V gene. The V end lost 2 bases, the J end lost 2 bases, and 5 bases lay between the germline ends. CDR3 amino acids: CASSQKNTDTQYF. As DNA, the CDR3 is TGCGCCAGCAGCCAAAAGAACACAGATACGCAGTATTTT.

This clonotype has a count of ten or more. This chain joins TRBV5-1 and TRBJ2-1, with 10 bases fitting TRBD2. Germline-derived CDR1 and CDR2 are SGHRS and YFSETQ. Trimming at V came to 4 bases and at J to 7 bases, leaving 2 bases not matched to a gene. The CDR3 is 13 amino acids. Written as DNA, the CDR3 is TGCGCCAGCAGCCCGGGACTAGCGAATGAGCAGTTCTTC. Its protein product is CASSPGLANEQFF.

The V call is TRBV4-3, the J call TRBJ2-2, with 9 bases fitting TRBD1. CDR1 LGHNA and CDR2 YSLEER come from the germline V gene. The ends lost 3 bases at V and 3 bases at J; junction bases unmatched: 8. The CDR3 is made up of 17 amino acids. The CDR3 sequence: CASSQATGTGYTGELFF. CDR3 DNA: TGCGCCAGCAGCCAGGCGACCGGGACAGGGTACACCGGGGAGCTGTTTTTT.

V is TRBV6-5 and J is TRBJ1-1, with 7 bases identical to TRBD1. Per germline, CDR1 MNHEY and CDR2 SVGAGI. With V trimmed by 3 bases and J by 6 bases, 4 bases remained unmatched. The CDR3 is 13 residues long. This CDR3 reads CASSYLGGSEAFF. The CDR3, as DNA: TGTGCCAGCAGTTATTTAGGGGGCTCTGAAGCTTTCTTT.

The CDR3 is CASSLVLGYGYTF. DNA of the CDR3: TGTGCCAGCAGCTTGGTCCTGGGTTATGGCTACACCTTC. This rearrangement joins TRBV7-9 to TRBJ1-2, with D unresolved. Germline lookup yields CDR1 SEHNR and CDR2 FQNEAQ (reference sequence). The CDR3 runs to 13 residues. Trimming left V 3 bases short and J 5 bases short, with 10 bases between.